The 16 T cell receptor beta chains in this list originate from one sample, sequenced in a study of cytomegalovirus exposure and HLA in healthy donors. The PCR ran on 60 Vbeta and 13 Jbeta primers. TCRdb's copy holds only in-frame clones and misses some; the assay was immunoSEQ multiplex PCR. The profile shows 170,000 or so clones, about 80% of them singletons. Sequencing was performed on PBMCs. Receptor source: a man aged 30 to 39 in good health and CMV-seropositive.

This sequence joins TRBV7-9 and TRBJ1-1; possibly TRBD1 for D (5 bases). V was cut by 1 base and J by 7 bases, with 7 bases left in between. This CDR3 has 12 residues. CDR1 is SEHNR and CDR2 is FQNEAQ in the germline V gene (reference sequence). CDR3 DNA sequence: TGTGCCAGCAGCTTAGGTGACAGTGAAGCTTTCTTT. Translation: CASSLGDSEAFF.

The CDR3 bases are TGCAGTGCTACTCTCTCCGAGCAGTACTTC. Translating it yields CSATLSEQYF. The V gene is TRBV20-1, the J gene TRBJ2-7; D remains unclear. The CDR3 loop spans 10 amino acids. Germline values: CDR1 DFQATT, CDR2 SNEGSKA (reference sequence). Deletions cut 4 bases from V and 6 bases from J, with 7 bases between.

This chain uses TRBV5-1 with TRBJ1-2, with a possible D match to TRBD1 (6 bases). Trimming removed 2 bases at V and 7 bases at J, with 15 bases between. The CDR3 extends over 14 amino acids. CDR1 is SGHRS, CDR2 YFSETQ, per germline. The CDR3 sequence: CASSLTGSVRGYTF. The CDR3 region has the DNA TGCGCCAGCAGCTTAACAGGGTCTGTTCGTGGCTACACCTTC.

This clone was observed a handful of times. The CDR3 DNA sequence: TGTGCCAGCAGCCTACAGGGCCCGAGGGACACTGAAGCTTTCTTT. Translation: CASSLQGPRDTEAFF. The chain has TRBV11-2 and TRBJ1-1, with D tentatively TRBD1 (6 bases). V lost 5 bases and J 3 bases, leaving 16 bases between the germline ends. Germline V lookup: CDR1 SGHAT, CDR2 FQNNGV. The CDR3 has 15 residues.

The CDR3 bases are TGTGCCAGCCTTCCAGTGAGTCGTAAGCGGGGAAACACCGGGGAGCTGTTTTTT. The encoded protein is CASLPVSRKRGNTGELFF. The chain combines TRBV5-3 with TRBJ2-2, with TRBD2 matching 7 bases. TRBV5-3 is known as an ORF, though its function is uncertain. This CDR3 is 18 amino acids long. The trim removed 8 bases at V and 2 bases at J, leaving 18 bases unmatched.

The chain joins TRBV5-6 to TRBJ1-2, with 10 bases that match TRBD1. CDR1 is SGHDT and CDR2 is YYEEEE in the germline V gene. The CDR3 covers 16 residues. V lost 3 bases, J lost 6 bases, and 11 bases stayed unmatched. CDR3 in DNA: TGTGCCAGCAGCTCGCTCCGGACAGGGGGAGAAGATGGCTACACCTTC. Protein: CASSSLRTGGEDGYTF.

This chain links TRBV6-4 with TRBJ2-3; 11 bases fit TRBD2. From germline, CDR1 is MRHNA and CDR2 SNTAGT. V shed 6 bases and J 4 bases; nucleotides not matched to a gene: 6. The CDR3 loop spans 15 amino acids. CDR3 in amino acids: CASRPLAGGADTQYF. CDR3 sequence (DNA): TGTGCCAGCAGACCTCTAGCGGGGGGCGCAGATACGCAGTATTTT.

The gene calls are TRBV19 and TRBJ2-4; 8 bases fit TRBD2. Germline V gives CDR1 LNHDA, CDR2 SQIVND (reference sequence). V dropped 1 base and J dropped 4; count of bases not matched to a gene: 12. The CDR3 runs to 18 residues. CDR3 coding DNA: TGTGCCAGTAGTATAGGTTCGGCGGGAGGCCTTACTAAAAACATTCAGTACTTC. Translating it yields CASSIGSAGGLTKNIQYF.

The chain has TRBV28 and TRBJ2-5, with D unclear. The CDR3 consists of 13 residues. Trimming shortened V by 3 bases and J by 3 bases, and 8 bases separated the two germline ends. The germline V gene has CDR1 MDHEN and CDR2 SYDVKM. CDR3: CASSFTEEETQYF. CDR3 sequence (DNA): TGTGCCAGCAGTTTTACCGAGGAAGAGACCCAGTACTTC.

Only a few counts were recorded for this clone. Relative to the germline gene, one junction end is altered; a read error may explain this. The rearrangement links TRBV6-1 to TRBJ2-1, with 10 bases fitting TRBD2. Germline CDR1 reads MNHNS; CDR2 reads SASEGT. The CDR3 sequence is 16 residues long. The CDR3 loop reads CASREGLAARSNEQFF. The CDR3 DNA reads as TGTGCCAGCAGGGAAGGACTAGCGGCCCGGAGCAATGAGCAGTTCTTC.

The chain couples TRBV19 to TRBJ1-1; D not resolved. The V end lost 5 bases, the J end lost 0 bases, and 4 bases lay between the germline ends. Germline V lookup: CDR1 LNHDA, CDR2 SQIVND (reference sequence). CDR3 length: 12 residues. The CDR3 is CASSGLNTEAFF. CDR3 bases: TGTGCCAGTAGTGGCCTGAACACTGAAGCTTTCTTT.

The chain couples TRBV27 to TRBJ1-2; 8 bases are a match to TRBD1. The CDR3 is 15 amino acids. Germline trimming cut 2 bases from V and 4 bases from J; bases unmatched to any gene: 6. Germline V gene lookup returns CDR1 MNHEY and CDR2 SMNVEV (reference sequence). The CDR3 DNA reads TGTGCCAGCAGTTTACTGACCGGACAGGGCTATGGCTACACCTTC. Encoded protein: CASSLLTGQGYGYTF.

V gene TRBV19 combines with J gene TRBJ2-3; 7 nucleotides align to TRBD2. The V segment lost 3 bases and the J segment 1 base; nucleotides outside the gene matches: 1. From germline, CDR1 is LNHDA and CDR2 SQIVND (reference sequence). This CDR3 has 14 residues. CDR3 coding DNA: TGTGCCAGTAGTATTCTAGCGGGCACAGATACGCAGTATTTT. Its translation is CASSILAGTDTQYF. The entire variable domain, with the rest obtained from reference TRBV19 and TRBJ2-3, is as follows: DGGITQSPKYLFRKEGQNVTLSCEQNLNHDAMYWYRQDPGQGLRLIYYSQIVNDFQKGDIAEGYSVSREKKESFPLTVTSAQKNPTAFYLCASSILAGTDTQYFGPGTRLTVL.

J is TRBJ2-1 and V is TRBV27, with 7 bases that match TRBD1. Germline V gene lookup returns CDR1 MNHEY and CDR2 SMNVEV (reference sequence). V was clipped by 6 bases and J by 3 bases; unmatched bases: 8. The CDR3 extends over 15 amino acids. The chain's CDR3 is CASRLRWTGYNEQFF. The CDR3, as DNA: TGTGCCAGCAGACTACGGTGGACAGGCTACAATGAGCAGTTCTTC.

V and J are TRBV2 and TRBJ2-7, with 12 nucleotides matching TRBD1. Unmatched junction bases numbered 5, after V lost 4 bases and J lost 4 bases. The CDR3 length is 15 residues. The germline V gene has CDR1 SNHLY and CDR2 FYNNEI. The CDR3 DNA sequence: TGTGCCAGCAGTGGGCGGGACAGGGGGCTTTACGAGCAGTACTTC. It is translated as CASSGRDRGLYEQYF.

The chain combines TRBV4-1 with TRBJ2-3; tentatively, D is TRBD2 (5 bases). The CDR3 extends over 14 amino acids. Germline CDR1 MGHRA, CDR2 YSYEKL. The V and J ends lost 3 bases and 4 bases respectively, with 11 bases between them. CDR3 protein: CASSQEVGSDTQYF. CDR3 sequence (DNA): TGCGCCAGCAGCCAGGAGGTGGGGTCAGATACGCAGTATTTT.